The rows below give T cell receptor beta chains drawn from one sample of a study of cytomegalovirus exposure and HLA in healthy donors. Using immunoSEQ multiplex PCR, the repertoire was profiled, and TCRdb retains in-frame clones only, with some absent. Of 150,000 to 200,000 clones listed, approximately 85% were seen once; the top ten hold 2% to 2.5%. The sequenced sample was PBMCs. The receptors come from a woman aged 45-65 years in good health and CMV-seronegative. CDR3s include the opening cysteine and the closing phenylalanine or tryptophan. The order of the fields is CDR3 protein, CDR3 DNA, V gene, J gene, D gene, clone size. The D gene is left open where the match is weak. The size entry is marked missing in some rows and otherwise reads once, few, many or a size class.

CAWSGLAGGYNEQFF	TGTGCCTGGAGCGGACTAGCGGGAGGGTACAATGAGCAGTTCTTC	TRBV30	TRBJ2-1	TRBD2	NA
CASSLAGGSQPQHF	TGTGCCAGCAGCTTAGCGGGGGGGAGTCAGCCCCAGCATTTT	TRBV7-9	TRBJ1-5	NA	NA
CASSLGGSTDTQYF	TGTGCCAGCAGTTTAGGCGGGAGCACAGATACGCAGTATTTT	TRBV27	TRBJ2-3	NA	NA
CAGRGGQPPLNTEAFF	TGTGCCGGGCGGGGAGGCCAGCCACCCCTGAACACTGAAGCTTTCTTT	TRBV30	TRBJ1-1	NA	NA
CASSSQGTGAGEKLFF	TGTGCCAGCAGCTCCCAAGGGACAGGGGCTGGTGAAAAACTGTTTTTT	TRBV7-8	TRBJ1-4	TRBD1	NA
CASSASGAYEQYF	TGTGCCAGCAGCGCCAGTGGGGCTTACGAGCAGTACTTC	TRBV7-9	TRBJ2-7	NA	few
CASRNRVIGYEQYF	TGTGCCAGCAGGAACAGGGTCATCGGGTACGAGCAGTACTTC	TRBV27	TRBJ2-7	NA	NA
CASSQDWQDQPQHF	TGCGCCAGCAGCCAAGATTGGCAGGATCAGCCCCAGCATTTT	TRBV4-3	TRBJ1-5	NA	once
CSVEERLVEAFF	TGCAGCGTTGAGGAGCGATTAGTTGAAGCTTTCTTT	TRBV29-1	TRBJ1-1	NA	NA
CASSLVSWTGGSGELFF	TGTGCCAGCAGCTTAGTATCTTGGACAGGGGGCTCCGGGGAGCTGTTTTTT	TRBV7-6	TRBJ2-2	TRBD1	NA
CASSDSTGELVGELFF	TGTGCCAGCAGCGATTCGACAGGGGAATTGGTCGGGGAGCTGTTTTTT	TRBV7-9	TRBJ2-2	TRBD1	NA
CASGTGVQANYGYTF	TGCGCCAGCGGGACAGGGGTTCAAGCTAACTATGGCTACACCTTC	TRBV5-1	TRBJ1-2	TRBD1	NA
CASSPGTGGVEQFF	TGTGCCAGCAGCCCCGGGACAGGGGGCGTTGAGCAGTTCTTC	TRBV6-1	TRBJ2-1	TRBD1	few
CASSKGTVGYTDTQYF	TGTGCCAGCAGTAAAGGGACAGTCGGGTATACAGATACGCAGTATTTT	TRBV28	TRBJ2-3	TRBD1	NA
CASSADRGSLSTDTQYF	TGTGCCAGCAGCGCGGACAGGGGATCTCTTTCCACAGATACGCAGTATTTT	TRBV9	TRBJ2-3	TRBD1	NA
CASSFSDTEAFF	TGCGCCAGCAGCTTTTCAGATACTGAAGCTTTCTTT	TRBV5-1	TRBJ1-1	NA	NA
CASRFGAGGNTIYF	TGTGCCAGCAGATTTGGGGCAGGTGGAAACACCATATATTTT	TRBV11-2	TRBJ1-3	NA	NA
CASSLAAGGLSKETQYF	TGTGCCAGCAGCTTAGCAGCGGGAGGCCTCTCAAAAGAGACCCAGTACTTC	TRBV7-9	TRBJ2-5	TRBD2	NA
CASSFPLAGAYEQYF	TGCGCCAGCAGTTTCCCGCTAGCGGGCGCCTACGAGCAGTACTTC	TRBV28	TRBJ2-7	TRBD2	NA
CASSLGLVGYNEQFF	TGTGCCAGCAGCTTGGGACTAGTGGGATACAATGAGCAGTTCTTC	TRBV7-9	TRBJ2-1	TRBD2	NA
CASSLVAGFKELFF	TGTGCCAGCAGCTTAGTCGCAGGCTTTAAGGAGCTGTTTTTT	TRBV7-8	TRBJ2-2	NA	NA
CASRHRGNTEAFF	TGCGCCAGCAGGCACCGGGGGAACACTGAAGCTTTCTTT	TRBV23-1	TRBJ1-1	NA	NA
CASSLGTSGRIQETQYF	TGTGCCAGCAGTTTAGGGACTAGCGGCCGCATCCAAGAGACCCAGTACTTC	TRBV28	TRBJ2-5	TRBD2	once
CASSQRAGTSGTRGLYEQYF	TGCGCCAGCAGCCAAAGGGCCGGGACTAGCGGCACTAGGGGGCTCTACGAGCAGTACTTC	TRBV4-1	TRBJ2-7	TRBD2	NA
CASSLPSGGVNEQFF	TGCGCCAGCAGCCTTCCTAGCGGGGGGGTCAATGAGCAGTTCTTC	TRBV4-1	TRBJ2-1	TRBD2	NA
CASSRDREGNQPQHF	TGTGCCAGCAGTAGGGACAGGGAGGGCAATCAGCCCCAGCATTTT	TRBV6-5	TRBJ1-5	TRBD1	NA
CASSLGGREDTQYF	TGCGCCAGCAGCTTGGGTGGGAGGGAAGATACGCAGTATTTT	TRBV5-1	TRBJ2-3	TRBD2	NA
CASSMRTGINTEAFF	TGTGCCAGCAGCATGCGGACAGGGATAAACACTGAAGCTTTCTTT	TRBV5-6	TRBJ1-1	TRBD1	NA
CASSPVGQGSKNIQYF	TGCGCCAGCAGCCCGGTCGGACAGGGCTCCAAAAACATTCAGTACTTC	TRBV4-1	TRBJ2-4	TRBD1	NA
CAWTLSLTRDTQETQYF	TGTGCCTGGACCCTTTCCCTGACCCGGGACACCCAAGAGACCCAGTACTTC	TRBV30	TRBJ2-5	NA	once
CASSEVRYYEQYF	TGTGCCAGCAGTGAAGTCAGGTACTACGAGCAGTACTTC	TRBV6-1	TRBJ2-7	NA	NA
CSVAGQGGNTIYF	TGCAGCGTGGCCGGACAGGGCGGAAACACCATATATTTT	TRBV29-1	TRBJ1-3	TRBD1	NA
CASSLAPIQGGTEAFF	TGTGCCAGCAGCTTGGCCCCGATCCAGGGGGGAACTGAAGCTTTCTTT	TRBV7-9	TRBJ1-1	TRBD1	NA
CASSLLGPAGDGNTQYF	TGTGCCAGCAGCTTATTGGGTCCAGCGGGAGATGGGAATACGCAGTATTTT	TRBV7-8	TRBJ2-3	TRBD2	few
CASKLGVLETQYF	TGTGCCAGCAAACTGGGAGTCCTCGAGACCCAGTACTTC	TRBV28	TRBJ2-5	NA	NA
CASSPGDRVLYF	TGTGCCAGCTCACCGGGGGACAGGGTGCTGTACTTC	TRBV18	TRBJ2-7	TRBD1	few
CASSEGTEKLTNEKLFF	TGTGCCAGCAGTGAGGGGACAGAAAAATTAACTAATGAAAAACTGTTTTTT	TRBV6-1	TRBJ1-4	TRBD1	NA
CASTHNQGYEQYF	TGTGCCAGCACGCATAACCAGGGCTACGAGCAGTACTTC	TRBV27	TRBJ2-7	NA	NA
CASSTTGPPYEQYF	TGTGCCAGCAGTACGACAGGTCCCCCCTACGAGCAGTACTTC	TRBV6-5	TRBJ2-7	NA	NA
CASSEFQTGNPNIQYF	TGTGCCAGCAGTGAGTTCCAAACCGGGAACCCAAACATTCAGTACTTC	TRBV6-1	TRBJ2-4	NA	NA